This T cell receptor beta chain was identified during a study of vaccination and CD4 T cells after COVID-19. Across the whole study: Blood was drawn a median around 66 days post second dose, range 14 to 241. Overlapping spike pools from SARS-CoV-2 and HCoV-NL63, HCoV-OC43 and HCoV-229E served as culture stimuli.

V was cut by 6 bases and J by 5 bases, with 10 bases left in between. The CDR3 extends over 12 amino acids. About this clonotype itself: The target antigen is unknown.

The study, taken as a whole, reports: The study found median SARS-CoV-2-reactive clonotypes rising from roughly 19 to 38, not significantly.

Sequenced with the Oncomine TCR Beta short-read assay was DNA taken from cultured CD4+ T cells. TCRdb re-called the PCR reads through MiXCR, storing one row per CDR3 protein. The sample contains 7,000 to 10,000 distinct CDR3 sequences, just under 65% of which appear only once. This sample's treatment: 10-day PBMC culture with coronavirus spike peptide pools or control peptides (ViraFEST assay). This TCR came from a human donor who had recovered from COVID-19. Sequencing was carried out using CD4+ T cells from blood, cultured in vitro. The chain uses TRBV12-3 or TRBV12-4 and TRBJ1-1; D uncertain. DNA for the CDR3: TGTGCCAGCAGGGGGAGAGGGACTGAAGCTTTCTTT. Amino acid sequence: CASRGRGTEAFF.